The 12 T cell receptor beta chains below come from one sample, sequenced in a study of low-dose radiotherapy and immunotherapy resistance in tumors (dated by TCRdb to between 2021 and 2024). Sequencer: Illumina MiniSeq. First-strand cDNA was synthesized using Superscript III and a set of TRAV- and TRBV-specific primers, so that both TCRalpha and TCRbeta chains were covered. TCRs were amplified with Phusion for around 18 PCR cycles using a constant-region primer together with the adapter attached to the V primers. TCRdb reran the public reads through fastp at Q25 and MiXCR, keeping productive beta chains. Here each entry gathers all rows of one CDR3 protein and keeps the most common genes and DNA. Present in this sample are tens of thousands of distinct CDR3 sequences, just under 9.5% of which were seen just once. Around 0.97% of the sample is taken by the ten largest. The sample's time point, from its label and the paper: before trial treatment.

Sequenced material: PBMCs, taken before treatment. These receptor sequences come from a male donor with prostate cancer.

The chain uses TRBV6-1 and TRBJ2-7, with D perhaps matching TRBD1 (5 bases). The CDR3 covers 12 residues. The V gene lost 6 bases and the J gene lost 1 base, with 7 bases spanning the gap. Germline-derived CDR1 and CDR2 are MNHNS and SASEGT. CDR3 sequence (DNA): TGTGCCAGCAGGACAGTGTCCTACGAGCAGTACTTC. It translates to CASRTVSYEQYF.

Many counts were recorded for this clonotype. The CDR3 DNA is TGTGCCAGCAGTTCCCCTAGCGGGAGCTCCTACAATGAGCAGTTCTTC. Translation: CASSSPSGSSYNEQFF. This rearrangement joins TRBV28 to TRBJ2-1; 10 positions match TRBD2. The CDR3 sequence is 16 residues long. Germline CDR1 MDHEN, CDR2 SYDVKM. J was trimmed by 0 bases and V by 4 bases; bases with no gene match: 3.

This clonotype showed up many times. The chain recombines TRBV7-6 with TRBJ1-1; 8 nucleotides line up with TRBD1. Germline V gene sequence: CDR1 SGHVS, CDR2 FNYEAQ. The CDR3 is 15 residues long. The J segment lost 5 bases and the V segment lost 5 bases, leaving 10 bases of the junction unmatched. This chain's CDR3 is CASSPGQGSRTEAFF. The CDR3 region has the DNA TGTGCCAGCAGCCCTGGACAGGGTAGTAGGACTGAAGCTTTCTTT.

This clonotype was seen repeatedly, ten times or more. This chain links TRBV9 with TRBJ2-1; unclear D gene. The V end lost 0 bases, the J end lost 4 bases, and 8 bases lay between the germline ends. Germline V CDR1 and CDR2: SGDLS, YYNGEE. The CDR3 contains 14 residues. The CDR3 protein is CASSVGALYNEQFF. CDR3 nucleotides: TGTGCCAGCAGCGTAGGAGCCCTATACAATGAGCAGTTCTTC.

A note on this clonotype: It is likely a read error: a sequence one base away is far more abundant. The chain couples TRBV5-3 to TRBJ2-7, with 11 positions matching TRBD2. TRBV5-3 is placed among ORFs of uncertain function. This CDR3 spans 16 amino acids. The ends lost 10 bases at V and 1 base at J; junction bases unmatched: 13. Here the CDR3 reads CAGSFRLAGGSYEQYF. For the CDR3, the DNA is TGTGCCGGCAGCTTTCGGCTAGCGGGAGGTTCCTACGAGCAGTACTTC.

For this clonotype: A far more abundant clone sits one base away, making this likely a read error. V gene TRBV5-4 combines with J gene TRBJ2-3; TRBD2 matches at 14 bases. The germline gives CDR1 SGHNT, CDR2 YYREEE (reference sequence). After removal of 4 bases from V and 3 bases from J, the junction contained 4 bases not matched to a gene. The length of the CDR3 is 16 residues. CDR3 nucleotide sequence: TGTGCCAGCAGCCGAGGGACTAGCGGGAGTACAGATACGCAGTATTTT. This sequence encodes CASSRGTSGSTDTQYF.

This clonotype came up many times. The rearrangement links TRBV20-1 to TRBJ2-3, with 11 bases lining up with TRBD2. J gave up 5 bases and V 4 bases, and 2 bases lay outside the gene matches. The CDR3 is 13 amino acids. In germline, CDR1 is DFQATT, CDR2 SNEGSKA (reference sequence). The DNA for the CDR3 is TGCAGTGCTAAACTAGCGGGAGTAGATACGCAGTATTTT. Translating gives CSAKLAGVDTQYF.

Ten or more counts support this clonotype. The rearrangement joins TRBV28 to TRBJ2-2; D gene unclear. Germline lookup yields CDR1 MDHEN and CDR2 SYDVKM. Deletions cut 1 base from V and 3 bases from J, with 12 bases between. The CDR3 sequence is 16 residues long. CDR3 region: CASSLYGLRDTGELFF. In DNA form, the CDR3 reads TGTGCCAGCAGTTTATACGGTCTACGGGACACCGGGGAGCTGTTTTTT.

This clonotype was detected many times. The gene calls are TRBV2 and TRBJ2-7; TRBD2 agrees at 7 bases. The V gene's germline CDR1 is SNHLY and CDR2 FYNNEI. The ends lost 8 bases at V and 4 bases at J; junction bases unmatched: 11. CDR3 size: 14 residues. The CDR3 sequence: CASSRGGSQYEQYF. The CDR3 DNA reads TGTGCCAGCTCGAGGGGCGGGAGCCAGTACGAGCAGTACTTC. Supplemented by reference TRBV2 and TRBJ2-7, the full variable domain reads EPEVTQTPSHQVTQMGQEVILRCVPISNHLYFYWYRQILGQKVEFLVSFYNNEISEKSEIFDDQFSVERPDGSNFTLKIRSTKLEDSAMYFCASSRGGSQYEQYFGPGTRLTVT.

This clonotype came up many times. V usage is TRBV7-2 and J usage is TRBJ1-1; D perhaps matches TRBD1 (5 bases). CDR3 length equals 13 residues. Trimming took 3 bases from V and 4 from J, leaving 9 bases between them. Germline lookup yields CDR1 SGHTA and CDR2 FQGNSA. CDR3 sequence (DNA): TGTGCCAGCAGCTTTCCCGGGGGCACTGAAGCTTTCTTT. This sequence encodes CASSFPGGTEAFF.

This clonotype was detected many times. The chain combines TRBV27 with TRBJ1-5; 9 positions agree with TRBD1. Trimming at V came to 5 bases and at J to 1 base, leaving 9 bases not matched to a gene. This CDR3 has 17 residues. Germline values: CDR1 MNHEY, CDR2 SMNVEV (reference sequence). The CDR3 DNA follows: TGTGCCAGCAGTCCGTACAGTGGGACAGGGAGCAATCAGCCCCAGCATTTT. Protein product: CASSPYSGTGSNQPQHF.

There are many counts of this clonotype. This chain connects TRBV29-1 to TRBJ2-7; TRBD1 might be the D (6 bases). CDR1 SQVTM and CDR2 ANQGSEA come from the germline V gene. Trimming cost V 7 bases and J 2 bases, with 15 bases left between them. The CDR3 totals 13 residues. CDR3 residues: CSARIQGTYEQYF. In nucleotides, the CDR3 is TGCAGCGCACGAATTCAGGGGACCTACGAGCAGTACTTC.